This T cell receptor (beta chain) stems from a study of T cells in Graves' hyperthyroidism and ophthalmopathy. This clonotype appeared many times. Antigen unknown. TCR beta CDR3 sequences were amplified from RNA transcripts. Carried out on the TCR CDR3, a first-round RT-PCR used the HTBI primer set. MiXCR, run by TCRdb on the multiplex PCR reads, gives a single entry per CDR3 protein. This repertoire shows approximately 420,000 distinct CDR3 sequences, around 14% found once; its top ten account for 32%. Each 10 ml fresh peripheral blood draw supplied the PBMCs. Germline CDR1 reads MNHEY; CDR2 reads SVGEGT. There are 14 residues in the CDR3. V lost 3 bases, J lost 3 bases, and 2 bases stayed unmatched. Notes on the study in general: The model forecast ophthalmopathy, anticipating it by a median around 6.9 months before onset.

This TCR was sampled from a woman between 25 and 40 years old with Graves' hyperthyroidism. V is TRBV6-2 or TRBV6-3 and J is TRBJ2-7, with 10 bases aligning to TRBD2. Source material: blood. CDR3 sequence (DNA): TGTGCCAGCAGTTATGGACTAGCGGTCTACGAGCAGTACTTC. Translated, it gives CASSYGLAVYEQYF.